The rows below give T cell receptor beta chains drawn from one sample of a study of blood T cell repertoires in COVID-19. This table comes from immunoSEQ multiplex PCR, and its TCRdb copy is limited to in-frame clones, with some not included. The sample has about 360,000 clones, more than 75% seen once. Sequenced sample: peripheral blood. These TCRs come from a human donor in a cohort sampled during active COVID-19. The CDR3 runs from the conserved cysteine through the conserved F or W. Each record gives: clone size, D gene, J gene, V gene, CDR3 protein, CDR3 DNA. D genes are given only for firm matches. Size tells how often a clone was seen (once, few, many) or the class of an expanded clone, and some rows leave it out.

abundance: once; d_gene: -; j_gene: TRBJ1-1; v_gene: TRBV6-5; CDR3aa: CASSSPGSAMNTEAFF; CDR3nt: TGTGCCAGCAGTTCCCCGGGGTCGGCCATGAACACTGAAGCTTTCTTT
abundance: -; d_gene: TRBD1; j_gene: TRBJ1-2; v_gene: TRBV6-1; CDR3aa: CASSEQGADLGGYTF; CDR3nt: TGTGCCAGCAGTGAACAGGGGGCGGATCTCGGTGGCTACACCTTC
abundance: -; d_gene: -; j_gene: TRBJ2-5; v_gene: TRBV11-2; CDR3aa: CASSLVGGPETQYF; CDR3nt: TGTGCCAGCAGCTTAGTGGGGGGGCCAGAGACCCAGTACTTC
abundance: -; d_gene: -; j_gene: TRBJ2-1; v_gene: TRBV18; CDR3aa: CASSPLILAYEQFF; CDR3nt: TGTGCCAGCTCACCGCTGATTCTAGCGTATGAGCAGTTCTTC
abundance: -; d_gene: TRBD1; j_gene: TRBJ2-7; v_gene: TRBV27; CDR3aa: CASSAGTGRWEQYF; CDR3nt: TGTGCCAGCAGTGCCGGGACAGGGAGATGGGAGCAGTACTTC
abundance: -; d_gene: TRBD1; j_gene: TRBJ1-2; v_gene: TRBV9; CDR3aa: CASSPRDRPPYGYTF; CDR3nt: TGTGCCAGCAGCCCACGGGACAGGCCCCCTTATGGCTACACCTTC
abundance: -; d_gene: -; j_gene: TRBJ1-5; v_gene: TRBV6-6; CDR3aa: CASSYGGAGQPQHF; CDR3nt: TGTGCCAGCAGTTACGGGGGGGCTGGTCAGCCCCAGCATTTT
abundance: -; d_gene: -; j_gene: TRBJ2-2; v_gene: TRBV30; CDR3aa: CALMRGMGLTGELFF; CDR3nt: TGTGCCCTTATGAGGGGGATGGGGCTCACCGGGGAGCTGTTTTTT
abundance: few; d_gene: TRBD2; j_gene: TRBJ2-1; v_gene: TRBV11-3; CDR3aa: CASSFQGGSYNEQFF; CDR3nt: TGTGCCAGCAGCTTCCAGGGAGGGTCCTACAATGAGCAGTTCTTC
abundance: -; d_gene: TRBD1; j_gene: TRBJ2-3; v_gene: TRBV19; CDR3aa: CASSEDRGQAADTQYF; CDR3nt: TGTGCCAGTAGTGAGGACAGGGGCCAAGCTGCAGATACGCAGTATTTT
abundance: -; d_gene: TRBD1; j_gene: TRBJ2-7; v_gene: TRBV11-1; CDR3aa: CASSHRQGSEQYF; CDR3nt: TGTGCCAGCAGCCACAGACAGGGTTCCGAGCAGTACTTC
abundance: -; d_gene: -; j_gene: TRBJ1-5; v_gene: TRBV19; CDR3aa: CASTVNSNQPQHF; CDR3nt: TGTGCCAGTACAGTCAATAGCAATCAGCCCCAGCATTTT
abundance: few; d_gene: -; j_gene: TRBJ1-2; v_gene: TRBV5-1; CDR3aa: CASSYDIPNNYGYTF; CDR3nt: TGCGCCAGCAGTTACGACATTCCAAATAACTATGGCTACACCTTC
abundance: -; d_gene: -; j_gene: TRBJ2-7; v_gene: TRBV5-6; CDR3aa: CASSLGLVAYEQYF; CDR3nt: TGTGCCAGCAGCTTGGGACTAGTCGCCTACGAGCAGTACTTC
abundance: -; d_gene: -; j_gene: TRBJ1-5; v_gene: TRBV5-6; CDR3aa: CASSPRGGARQPQHF; CDR3nt: TGTGCCAGCAGCCCGAGGGGGGGGGCGCGACAGCCCCAGCATTTT
abundance: -; d_gene: TRBD1; j_gene: TRBJ2-3; v_gene: TRBV15; CDR3aa: CATSRAGQGTDTQYF; CDR3nt: TGTGCCACCAGCAGAGCGGGACAGGGGACAGATACGCAGTATTTT
abundance: few; d_gene: TRBD2; j_gene: TRBJ2-5; v_gene: TRBV7-2; CDR3aa: CASSWTSGGAQETQYF; CDR3nt: TGTGCCAGCAGCTGGACTAGCGGGGGGGCCCAAGAGACCCAGTACTTC
abundance: -; d_gene: -; j_gene: TRBJ1-4; v_gene: TRBV6-1; CDR3aa: CASSEIPTLEKLFF; CDR3nt: TGTGCCAGCAGTGAAATACCCACTTTGGAAAAACTGTTTTTT
abundance: -; d_gene: -; j_gene: TRBJ1-4; v_gene: TRBV19; CDR3aa: CASSSQGTTNEKLFF; CDR3nt: TGTGCCAGTAGTAGCCAGGGGACAACTAATGAAAAACTGTTTTTT
abundance: -; d_gene: -; j_gene: TRBJ2-3; v_gene: TRBV6-2/TRBV6-3; CDR3aa: CASSGVAASTDTQYF; CDR3nt: TGTGCCAGCAGTGGTGTAGCGGCTAGCACAGATACGCAGTATTTT
abundance: -; d_gene: -; j_gene: TRBJ1-3; v_gene: TRBV6-5; CDR3aa: CASSYSGSAAGNTIYF; CDR3nt: TGTGCCAGCAGTTACTCGGGCTCGGCCGCCGGAAACACCATATATTTT
abundance: -; d_gene: TRBD1; j_gene: TRBJ1-2; v_gene: TRBV14; CDR3aa: CASSQEWRGPSGYTF; CDR3nt: TGTGCCAGCAGCCAAGAGTGGAGGGGGCCCTCTGGCTACACCTTC
abundance: few; d_gene: -; j_gene: TRBJ1-4; v_gene: TRBV7-8; CDR3aa: CASSTSRARANEKLFF; CDR3nt: TGTGCCAGCAGCACCTCCAGGGCCAGGGCTAATGAAAAACTGTTTTTT
abundance: -; d_gene: TRBD2; j_gene: TRBJ2-5; v_gene: TRBV7-3; CDR3aa: CASSLGGGLQETQYF; CDR3nt: TGTGCCAGCAGCTTAGGCGGGGGGCTTCAAGAGACCCAGTACTTC
abundance: -; d_gene: TRBD1; j_gene: TRBJ2-1; v_gene: TRBV30; CDR3aa: CAWAAGTGRYDEQFF; CDR3nt: TGTGCCTGGGCAGCGGGGACAGGGAGGTACGATGAGCAGTTCTTC
abundance: -; d_gene: TRBD2; j_gene: TRBJ2-1; v_gene: TRBV5-4; CDR3aa: CASSLARTSGGAREQFF; CDR3nt: TGTGCCAGCAGCTTGGCTAGGACTAGCGGGGGGGCCCGAGAGCAGTTCTTC
abundance: -; d_gene: -; j_gene: TRBJ1-5; v_gene: TRBV5-6; CDR3aa: CASSQGWSQPQHF; CDR3nt: TGTGCCAGTTCCCAGGGTTGGAGTCAGCCCCAGCATTTT
abundance: -; d_gene: TRBD1; j_gene: TRBJ2-2; v_gene: TRBV6-6; CDR3aa: CASKLGTANTGELFF; CDR3nt: TGTGCCAGCAAGTTGGGGACAGCTAACACCGGGGAGCTGTTTTTT
abundance: -; d_gene: TRBD2; j_gene: TRBJ2-1; v_gene: TRBV5-5; CDR3aa: CASSLPSGGPIF; CDR3nt: TGTGCCAGCAGCCTCCCTAGCGGAGGACCGATCTTC
abundance: -; d_gene: TRBD1; j_gene: TRBJ2-2; v_gene: TRBV2; CDR3aa: CASSAESQGDTGELFF; CDR3nt: TGTGCCAGCAGTGCGGAGAGTCAGGGGGACACCGGGGAGCTGTTTTTT
abundance: -; d_gene: -; j_gene: TRBJ2-3; v_gene: TRBV25-1; CDR3aa: CASSDGQGTFTDTQYF; CDR3nt: TGTGCCAGCAGTGATGGGCAGGGCACATTCACAGATACGCAGTATTTT
abundance: -; d_gene: -; j_gene: TRBJ1-5; v_gene: TRBV11-2; CDR3aa: CASSLGGNRDQPQHF; CDR3nt: TGTGCCAGCAGCTTAGGAGGGAATAGGGATCAGCCCCAGCATTTT
abundance: once; d_gene: TRBD1; j_gene: TRBJ2-3; v_gene: TRBV9; CDR3aa: CASSSRVTGSTDTQYF; CDR3nt: TGTGCCAGCAGCTCCCGGGTGACAGGGAGTACAGATACGCAGTATTTT
abundance: -; d_gene: -; j_gene: TRBJ1-1; v_gene: TRBV14; CDR3aa: CASSPGRAAEAFF; CDR3nt: TGTGCCAGCAGCCCCGGTCGAGCGGCTGAAGCTTTCTTT
abundance: -; d_gene: TRBD1; j_gene: TRBJ2-7; v_gene: TRBV28; CDR3aa: CASSLGGRDRVNF; CDR3nt: TGTGCCAGCAGTTTAGGCGGCCGGGACAGGGTAAACTTC
abundance: -; d_gene: -; j_gene: TRBJ1-3; v_gene: TRBV7-2; CDR3aa: CASSLRQTSGNTIYF; CDR3nt: TGTGCCAGCAGCCTACGACAGACGTCTGGAAACACCATATATTTT